Listed here are 20 T cell receptor beta chains from one sample, sequenced in a study of T cells after posttransplantation cyclophosphamide. Some clones are missing from TCRdb's copy, which holds only in-frame ones; the method was immunoSEQ multiplex PCR. The repertoire yields roughly 49,000 clones, none seen only once; the top ten contain roughly 2.4%. The material sequenced was PBMCs. These receptors were taken from a man aged 40-49 years in good health, CMV-negative, and a related stem cell transplant donor.

With regard to this clone: A much larger clone lies one base from this, so it may be a read error. This same CDR3 is encoded by further DNA sequences in the sample. V is TRBV7-6 and J is TRBJ1-3; 8 positions match TRBD1. In germline, CDR1 is SGHVS, CDR2 FNYEAQ. This CDR3 is 14 amino acids long. The CDR3 protein is CASSSTGAGNTIYF. The CDR3 region has the DNA TGCGCCAGCAGCTCGACAGGGGCTGGAAACACCATATATTTT.

This clone was picked up many times. The rearrangement links TRBV7-2 to TRBJ2-7; 8 bases fit TRBD1. The ends lost 1 base at V and 6 bases at J; junction bases unmatched: 5. The CDR3 loop spans 14 amino acids. The V gene's germline CDR1 is SGHTA and CDR2 FQGNSA. CDR3 sequence: CASSLGTGLFEQYF. The CDR3 nucleotides read TGTGCCAGCAGCTTAGGGACAGGGTTGTTCGAGCAGTACTTC.

This clone was picked up many times. The chain is built from TRBV5-1 and TRBJ2-5; D possibly corresponds to TRBD1 (6 bases). The CDR3 has 15 residues. V lost 0 bases, J lost 1 base, and 10 bases lay in between. Germline CDR1 reads SGHRS; CDR2 reads YFSETQ. CDR3 bases: TGCGCCAGCAGCTTGGCCGGACAGTTCCAAGAGACCCAGTACTTC. It translates to CASSLAGQFQETQYF. The whole variable domain, remainder taken from reference TRBV5-1 and TRBJ2-5, is KAGVTQTPRYLIKTRGQQVTLSCSPISGHRSVSWYQQTPGQGLQFLFEYFSETQRNKGNFPGRFSGRQFSNSRSEMNVSTLELGDSALYLCASSLAGQFQETQYFGPGTRLLVL.

In its sample, this clone was seen a few times. This chain uses TRBV6-6 with TRBJ1-4; 7 bases line up with TRBD1. Germline lookup yields CDR1 MNHNY and CDR2 SVGAGI (reference sequence). The junction had 7 bases not matched to a gene; V was cut back by 6 bases and J by 9 bases. The length of the CDR3 is 13 residues. The CDR3 reads CASSPPGQQKLFF. CDR3 nucleotides: TGTGCCAGCAGCCCCCCGGGACAGCAAAAACTGTTTTTT.

Many counts were recorded for this clone. The rearrangement links TRBV28 to TRBJ2-1, with 11 bases aligning to TRBD2. The CDR3 is 13 amino acids. CDR1 and CDR2 (germline): MDHEN, SYDVKM. V lost 8 bases and J lost 7; bases outside the gene matches: 4. The CDR3 sequence: CASRTSGYNEQFF. The CDR3 DNA reads as TGTGCCAGCCGGACTAGCGGGTATAATGAGCAGTTCTTC.

At least ten counts were recorded for this clone. J is TRBJ2-2 and V is TRBV7-2, with 8 bases that match TRBD2. The CDR3 runs 18 residues. CDR1 is SGHTA and CDR2 is FQGNSA in the germline V gene. Unmatched junction bases numbered 16, after V lost 5 bases and J lost 5 bases. The CDR3 nucleotides are TGTGCCAGCAGCATACGGACTGGGACTAGAGGCGGGACCGGGGAGCTGTTTTTT. Its protein product is CASSIRTGTRGGTGELFF.

This clone was recorded at least ten times. The V gene is TRBV19, the J gene TRBJ2-1, with D tentatively TRBD1 (6 bases). Germline values: CDR1 LNHDA, CDR2 SQIVND (reference sequence). The V end was cut by 5 bases, the J end by 8 bases, with 16 bases between. The CDR3 is 14 residues long. The CDR3 bases are TGTGCCAGTAGTCCCTCAGGGGTCCTGCATGAGCAGTTCTTC. This codes for CASSPSGVLHEQFF.

This clone was detected ten times or more. This chain connects TRBV5-4 to TRBJ1-6, with D hard to call. The CDR3 has 14 amino acids. Trimming stripped 1 base from V and 7 bases from J, with 9 bases between. Germline CDR1 is SGHNT and CDR2 is YYREEE (reference sequence). CDR3 DNA sequence: TGTGCCAGCAGCTTGAGCATATCGAATTCACCCCTCCACTTT. As protein: CASSLSISNSPLHF.

This clone was observed at least ten times. For the CDR3, the DNA is TGCAGTGGACCGTTTCGGGGTACGCAGTATTTT. It translates to CSGPFRGTQYF. The J gene is TRBJ2-3, the V gene TRBV20-1; D may be TRBD2 (5 bases). The V gene lost 7 bases and the J gene lost 8 bases, with 13 bases spanning the gap. The CDR3 is made up of 11 amino acids. Germline values: CDR1 DFQATT, CDR2 SNEGSKA (reference sequence).

This clone was observed many times. The chain employs TRBV5-4 and TRBJ2-1, with 8 bases fitting TRBD1. CDR3 length: 16 residues. Germline V CDR1 and CDR2: SGHNT, YYREEE (reference sequence). V lost 0 bases and J lost 7; bases outside the gene matches: 9. The CDR3 reads CASSLAWGQEGNEQFF. The CDR3 DNA reads as TGTGCCAGCAGCTTGGCTTGGGGACAGGAGGGAAATGAGCAGTTCTTC.

This clone was observed many times. The genes are TRBV5-1 and TRBJ2-3; D may be TRBD2 (6 bases). Germline V gives CDR1 SGHRS, CDR2 YFSETQ. V was shortened by 4 bases and J by 0 bases, with 9 bases between the two germline ends. The CDR3 contains 14 residues. CDR3 region: CASSVSGSTDTQYF. Here the CDR3 DNA reads TGCGCCAGCAGCGTTAGCGGTAGCACAGATACGCAGTATTTT. Full variable domain (missing parts from reference TRBV5-1 and TRBJ2-3): KAGVTQTPRYLIKTRGQQVTLSCSPISGHRSVSWYQQTPGQGLQFLFEYFSETQRNKGNFPGRFSGRQFSNSRSEMNVSTLELGDSALYLCASSVSGSTDTQYFGPGTRLTVL.

This clone was observed many times. The chain joins TRBV14 to TRBJ2-1; 10 nucleotides line up with TRBD1. There are 15 residues in the CDR3. The germline gives CDR1 SGHDN, CDR2 FVKESK. J lost 6 bases, V lost 8 bases, and 10 bases had no gene match. The CDR3 DNA sequence: TGTGCCAGCTGTTCCGGGACAGGGGCCGTCAATGAGCAGTTCTTC. Protein: CASCSGTGAVNEQFF. Full variable domain (missing parts from reference TRBV14 and TRBJ2-1): EAGVTQFPSHSVIEKGQTVTLRCDPISGHDNLYWYRRVMGKEIKFLLHFVKESKQDESGMPNNRFLAERTGGTYSTLKVQPAELEDSGVYFCASCSGTGAVNEQFFGPGTRLTVL.

This clone was counted many times. The chain links TRBV28 to TRBJ2-7; 11 nucleotides match TRBD2. CDR3 length: 21 residues. V lost 5 bases, J lost 0 bases, and 21 bases stayed unmatched. In germline, CDR1 is MDHEN, CDR2 SYDVKM. The CDR3 DNA sequence: TGTGCCAGCAGTCTCCCGGGACTAGCGGACTTCACTTCAAGGAGCTCCTACGAGCAGTACTTC. It is translated as CASSLPGLADFTSRSSYEQYF.

There are many counts of this clone. In DNA, the CDR3 is TGTGCCAGCAGCTTAGGACAGGGGGACTCTGAAGCTTTCTTT. Translation gives CASSLGQGDSEAFF. The chain recombines TRBV7-9 with TRBJ1-1, with 9 positions matching TRBD1. V lost 1 base to trimming and J lost 6 bases; unmatched junction nucleotides: 3. From germline, CDR1 is SEHNR and CDR2 FQNEAQ (reference sequence). CDR3 length equals 14 residues.

This clone was seen many times. The chain couples TRBV4-1 to TRBJ1-2; 9 bases fit TRBD1. V shed 4 bases and J 8 bases; nucleotides not matched to a gene: 5. The CDR3 totals 13 residues. CDR1 is MGHRA and CDR2 is YSYEKL in the germline V gene. The CDR3 here is CASSPTGGVGYTF. CDR3 nucleotides: TGCGCCAGCAGCCCGACAGGGGGTGTCGGCTACACCTTC.

This clone was recorded many times. This chain links TRBV27 with TRBJ2-7, with D hard to call. This CDR3 has 13 amino acids. V dropped 0 bases and J dropped 4 bases, with 7 bases sitting between them. Germline CDR1 reads MNHEY; CDR2 reads SMNVEV (reference sequence). This CDR3 reads CASSLSSGYEQYF. CDR3 DNA: TGTGCCAGCAGTTTATCGTCGGGTTACGAGCAGTACTTC.

This clone was recorded many times. The rearrangement links TRBV5-1 to TRBJ1-1, with D tentatively TRBD1 (5 bases). The germline V gene encodes CDR1 SGHRS and CDR2 YFSETQ. The V gene lost 1 base and the J gene lost 3 bases, with 13 bases spanning the gap. CDR3 size: 15 residues. CDR3 amino acids: CASSLTSRGDTEAFF. The CDR3 DNA sequence: TGCGCCAGCAGCTTGACCTCACGGGGGGACACTGAAGCTTTCTTT.

At least ten counts were recorded for this clone. This rearrangement joins TRBV19 to TRBJ1-4, with D maybe TRBD1 (5 bases). The CDR3 sequence is 15 residues long. V gave up 5 bases and J gave up 4 bases, with 14 bases separating them. CDR1 and CDR2 from the germline V gene are LNHDA and SQIVND (reference sequence). CDR3 sequence reads: CASSPTGFYNEKLFF. CDR3 in DNA: TGTGCCAGTAGTCCAACAGGATTTTATAATGAAAAACTGTTTTTT.

At least ten counts were recorded for this clone. V is TRBV19 and J is TRBJ2-5; 8 nucleotides agree with TRBD2. There are 13 residues in the CDR3. The trim removed 8 bases at V and 5 bases at J, leaving 7 bases unmatched. Germline V CDR1 and CDR2: LNHDA, SQIVND (reference sequence). CDR3 coding DNA: TGTGCCAGTGGGGCCTCGGGAGGGGAGACCCAGTACTTC. Its protein product is CASGASGGETQYF.

This clone showed up many times. This chain links TRBV4-1 with TRBJ1-5; 11 bases fit TRBD1. With V trimmed by 4 bases and J by 7 bases, 6 bases remained unmatched. CDR1 and CDR2 from the germline V gene are MGHRA and YSYEKL. The CDR3 totals 15 residues. Here the CDR3 reads CASSLGQGAYQPQHF. CDR3 DNA: TGCGCCAGCAGCCTCGGACAGGGGGCGTACCAGCCCCAGCATTTT.